What follows are 30 T cell receptor beta chains derived from one specimen sequenced in a study of graft-versus-host responses after intestinal transplantation. These receptors' targets are unknown. The repertoire was sequenced with immunoSEQ multiplex PCR; TCRdb's copy has only in-frame clones and lacks some. This sample has some 87,000 clones, with over 80% found just once. The sample here was unstimulated CD8+ T cells sorted from spleen or lymph node cells, taken before transplant. The receptors originated from a human donor who was the organ donor for an intestinal transplant.

In this sample, this clone turned up once. The chain employs TRBV25-1 and TRBJ2-7; 8 nucleotides agree with TRBD2. CDR3 length: 15 amino acids. With V trimmed by 7 bases and J by 0 bases, 8 bases remained unmatched. Germline CDR1 is MGHDK and CDR2 is SYGVNS. The CDR3 sequence is CASTGGVLSSYEQYF. The CDR3 DNA sequence: TGTGCCAGCACCGGGGGGGTCCTTAGCTCCTACGAGCAGTACTTC.

The count of this clone is one. The chain employs TRBV28 and TRBJ2-3, with 8 bases that match TRBD2. V trimming: 6 bases; J trimming: 4 bases; junction bases outside the gene matches: 18. Looked up from germline, CDR1 is MDHEN and CDR2 is SYDVKM. The CDR3 runs to 18 residues. CDR3 residues: CASSRGREAHPHPDTQYF. CDR3 DNA: TGTGCCAGCAGCCGGGGGCGGGAGGCCCACCCCCACCCAGATACGCAGTATTTT.

The chain links TRBV29-1 to TRBJ2-7, with D perhaps TRBD1 (7 bases). The CDR3 has 13 residues. V shed 4 bases and J shed 5 bases, with 15 bases lying between them. The germline gives CDR1 SQVTM, CDR2 ANQGSEA. The CDR3 DNA is TGCAGCGTTGTTCCAGGGGGGAACCACGAGCAGTACTTC. Amino acid sequence: CSVVPGGNHEQYF.

The J gene is TRBJ2-5, the V gene TRBV7-9, with D possibly being TRBD2 (6 bases). The DNA end is more similar to TRBJ2-7, so the J call may be wrong. This CDR3 is 14 amino acids long. CDR1 is SEHNR, CDR2 FQNEAQ, per germline (reference sequence). The CDR3 reads CASSLARGAYEQYF. The CDR3 bases are TGTGCCAGCAGCTTAGCGCGGGGCGCCTACGAGCAGTACTTC.

The chain uses TRBV5-6 and TRBJ2-3; 11 nucleotides align to TRBD2. V gave up 1 base and J gave up 4 bases; unmatched junction bases: 2. The CDR3 has 15 residues. CDR1 and CDR2 from the germline V gene are SGHDT and YYEEEE. CDR3 residues: CASSLLLAGADTQYF. CDR3 in DNA: TGTGCCAGCAGCTTGTTACTAGCGGGAGCAGATACGCAGTATTTT.

V is TRBV19 and J is TRBJ2-7; D is perhaps TRBD2 (5 bases). Trimming stripped 1 base from V and 6 bases from J, with 13 bases between. The CDR3 sequence is 14 residues long. Germline CDR1 is LNHDA and CDR2 is SQIVND (reference sequence). The CDR3: CASSIGGRPLEQYF. The CDR3 DNA is TGTGCCAGTAGTATAGGTGGGAGACCCCTCGAGCAGTACTTC.

This clone appeared a single time. In DNA form, the CDR3 reads TGTGCCTGGAGTGTCTCGGCTAGACACGAGCAGTACTTC. Its translation is CAWSVSARHEQYF. The gene calls are TRBV30 and TRBJ2-7, with unresolved D. CDR1 and CDR2 (germline): GTSNPN, SVGIG (reference sequence). The CDR3 contains 13 residues. V lost 0 bases and J lost 5, with 11 bases in between.

The chain joins TRBV7-9 to TRBJ2-1; 11 bases match TRBD2. The CDR3 loop spans 15 amino acids. The J segment lost 7 bases and the V segment lost 1 base, leaving 3 bases of the junction unmatched. Germline V gene sequence: CDR1 SEHNR, CDR2 FQNEAQ (reference sequence). The CDR3 here is CASSLVTSGINEQFF. The CDR3, as DNA: TGTGCCAGCAGCTTAGTGACTAGCGGGATTAATGAGCAGTTCTTC.

V gene TRBV29-1 combines with J gene TRBJ1-2; 7 bases map to TRBD1. The CDR3 consists of 13 residues. The junction had 4 bases not matched to a gene; V was cut back by 0 bases and J by 6 bases. Germline V gives CDR1 SQVTM, CDR2 ANQGSEA. The CDR3, as DNA: TGCAGCGTTGAAGACGACAGGGACGATGGCTACACCTTC. Amino acid sequence: CSVEDDRDDGYTF.

This sequence joins TRBV7-9 and TRBJ2-7; D gene unclear. V was trimmed by 4 bases and J by 3 bases, leaving 10 bases between them. Germline CDR1 reads SEHNR; CDR2 reads FQNEAQ (reference sequence). The CDR3 is 13 amino acids. The CDR3 region is CASSYPENYEQYF. CDR3 in DNA: TGTGCCAGCAGCTACCCGGAGAACTACGAGCAGTACTTC.

This chain joins TRBV19 and TRBJ2-7, with D maybe TRBD2 (6 bases). Germline CDR1 is LNHDA and CDR2 is SQIVND (reference sequence). V was pared by 2 bases and J by 2 bases, with 10 bases between. The CDR3 extends over 14 amino acids. The CDR3: CASSINAGTYEQYF. The DNA for the CDR3 is TGTGCCAGTAGTATAAACGCGGGAACCTACGAGCAGTACTTC.

The CDR3 DNA follows: TGTGCCAGCAGCCCACTCGGGGATAGGCCAGGGGCCCAGTACTTC. This codes for CASSPLGDRPGAQYF. This chain connects TRBV5-4 to TRBJ2-5; possible D gene TRBD1, 6 bases. This CDR3 has 15 residues. V was clipped by 4 bases and J by 9 bases, with 22 bases between them. The germline V gene has CDR1 SGHNT and CDR2 YYREEE (reference sequence).

This chain uses TRBV5-6 with TRBJ2-7, with 8 bases fitting TRBD2. Germline V gene lookup returns CDR1 SGHDT and CDR2 YYEEEE. V dropped 0 bases and J dropped 6; count of bases not matched to a gene: 5. CDR3 length: 14 residues. The CDR3 bases are TGTGCCAGCAGCTTGGAGTCGGGGGGGGTCGAGCAGTACTTC. This gives the protein CASSLESGGVEQYF.

This chain joins TRBV4-2 and TRBJ2-7, with a tentative D call TRBD1 (6 bases). Germline lookup yields CDR1 LGHNA and CDR2 YNFKEQ. The CDR3 extends over 15 amino acids. Deletions cut 0 bases from V and 4 bases from J, with 13 bases between. CDR3 loop: CASSQDQGIPYEQYF. CDR3 DNA: TGTGCCAGCAGCCAAGATCAGGGGATTCCATACGAGCAGTACTTC.

CDR3 residues: CASSLGSEAFF. CDR3 sequence (DNA): TGTGCCAGCAGCTTAGGGAGTGAAGCTTTCTTT. The chain uses TRBV11-2 and TRBJ1-1; D ambiguous. Deletions cut 1 base from V and 7 bases from J, with 4 bases between. The CDR3 consists of 11 residues. Germline CDR1 SGHAT, CDR2 FQNNGV.

This chain connects TRBV28 to TRBJ2-7, with 9 bases that match TRBD1. CDR3 size: 16 residues. Trimming removed 7 bases from V and 2 bases from J; junction bases left unmatched: 12. From germline, CDR1 is MDHEN and CDR2 SYDVKM. CDR3: CASNHRWDRAPYEQYF. CDR3 DNA: TGTGCCAGCAACCATAGGTGGGACAGGGCTCCCTACGAGCAGTACTTC.

The V and J genes are TRBV19 and TRBJ2-1; D uncertain. Germline V gene data show CDR1 as LNHDA and CDR2 as SQIVND (reference sequence). The CDR3 runs to 11 residues. Between the trimmed V and J ends, which lost 6 bases and 6 bases, there was a span of 6 bases. The CDR3 loop reads CASRRSNEQFF. CDR3 DNA sequence: TGTGCCAGTAGGAGAAGCAATGAGCAGTTCTTC.

The chain recombines TRBV7-2 with TRBJ1-1; D gene uncertain. Germline V lookup: CDR1 SGHTA, CDR2 FQGNSA. The ends were cut back, 2 bases at V and 6 bases at J, with 10 bases in the middle. The CDR3 has 13 amino acids. The CDR3 spells CASSLPTGAEAFF. DNA for the CDR3: TGTGCCAGCAGCTTACCCACCGGGGCTGAAGCTTTCTTT.

This clone was seen once. The chain employs TRBV30 and TRBJ2-2, with TRBD1 matching over 7 bases. The V gene end was trimmed by 5 bases and the J gene end by 6 bases; junction bases not matched to a gene: 12. From germline, CDR1 is GTSNPN and CDR2 SVGIG (reference sequence). The CDR3 consists of 15 residues. CDR3 region: CAWAEGAGVAGELFF. CDR3 in DNA: TGTGCCTGGGCCGAGGGGGCCGGCGTTGCCGGGGAGCTGTTTTTT. Using reference TRBV30 and TRBJ2-2 for the parts outside the CDR3, the full variable domain is SQTIHQWPATLVQPVGSPLSLECTVEGTSNPNLYWYRQAAGRGLQLLFYSVGIGQISSEVPQNLSASRPQDRQFILSSKKLLLSDSGFYLCAWAEGAGVAGELFFGEGSRLTVL.

V is TRBV11-2 and J is TRBJ2-5, with 12 bases lining up with TRBD1. Germline V gene sequence: CDR1 SGHAT, CDR2 FQNNGV. CDR3 size: 15 residues. The junction had 1 base not matched to a gene; V was cut back by 1 base and J by 4 bases. The CDR3 spells CASSLGDRGRETQYF. CDR3 coding DNA: TGTGCCAGCAGCTTAGGGGACAGGGGGCGAGAGACCCAGTACTTC.

The chain is built from TRBV27 and TRBJ1-1; D uncertain. The CDR3 extends over 9 amino acids. Germline loops: CDR1 MNHEY, CDR2 SMNVEV (reference sequence). Trimming shortened V by 3 bases and J by 11 bases, and 4 bases separated the two germline ends. The CDR3 DNA is TGTGCCAGCAGTTTCGGGGCTTTCTTT. Encoded protein: CASSFGAFF.

This clone was seen only once. The chain carries TRBV14 and TRBJ2-5; the D gene is possibly TRBD1 (5 bases). Trimming cost V 2 bases and J 1 base, with 11 bases left between them. The germline gives CDR1 SGHDN, CDR2 FVKESK. This CDR3 spans 15 amino acids. CDR3 bases: TGTGCCAGCAGCCAATGGAGTAGGGGCCAAGAGACCCAGTACTTC. Translation gives CASSQWSRGQETQYF.

The chain employs TRBV5-1 and TRBJ1-2; D ambiguous. Germline CDR1 SGHRS, CDR2 YFSETQ. V shed 0 bases and J shed 6 bases, with 9 bases lying between them. CDR3 size: 13 residues. The CDR3 DNA reads as TGCGCCAGCAGCTTGGTGGGCCCTCATGGCTACACCTTC. Translated, it gives CASSLVGPHGYTF. The variable domain in full, completed from reference TRBV5-1 and TRBJ1-2, reads KAGVTQTPRYLIKTRGQQVTLSCSPISGHRSVSWYQQTPGQGLQFLFEYFSETQRNKGNFPGRFSGRQFSNSRSEMNVSTLELGDSALYLCASSLVGPHGYTFGSGTRLTVV.

The chain carries TRBV4-2 and TRBJ2-3; 9 positions agree with TRBD2. CDR3 size: 16 residues. Losses at the gene ends were 2 bases for V and 1 base for J; bases not matched to a gene: 4. Per germline, CDR1 LGHNA and CDR2 YNFKEQ. CDR3 region: CASSQLAGVGTDTQYF. CDR3 DNA sequence: TGTGCCAGCAGCCAATTAGCGGGGGTGGGCACAGATACGCAGTATTTT.

On this clone: At one of its ends the junction is not consistent with the germline gene, which may arise from a read error. The rearrangement joins TRBV27 to TRBJ2-7; 12 bases fit TRBD1. This CDR3 contains 15 residues. Germline V CDR1 and CDR2: MNHEY, SMNVEV (reference sequence). The CDR3 nucleotides are TGTGCCAGCAGTCCATTACTCCCTTCCGGGACAGGGGGCTCATTC. Translation gives CASSPLLPSGTGGSF.

The J gene is TRBJ2-5, the V gene TRBV5-6; 8 nucleotides align to TRBD1. The CDR3 length is 16 residues. Germline CDR1 is SGHDT and CDR2 is YYEEEE. J gave up 3 bases and V 5 bases, and 12 bases lay outside the gene matches. CDR3 loop: CASRTRQGPLEETQYF. The CDR3 DNA follows: TGTGCCAGCAGAACCAGACAGGGGCCGTTGGAAGAGACCCAGTACTTC.

This clone was picked up one time. The J gene is TRBJ2-7, the V gene TRBV11-2; D ambiguous. This CDR3 region has 14 residues. Germline V lookup: CDR1 SGHAT, CDR2 FQNNGV. The V and J ends lost 5 bases and 0 bases respectively, with 11 bases between them. The CDR3 bases are TGTGCCAGCAGCCACCTTACTTACTCCTACGAGCAGTACTTC. Protein product: CASSHLTYSYEQYF.

Here the CDR3 DNA reads TGTGCCAGCAGCCGAGGGGAGGACACTGAAGCTTTCTTT. Its protein is CASSRGEDTEAFF. This chain links TRBV14 with TRBJ1-1, with D tentatively TRBD1 (5 bases). The ends were cut back, 4 bases at V and 3 bases at J, with 9 bases in the middle. CDR1 and CDR2 (germline): SGHDN, FVKESK. This CDR3 region has 13 residues.

The rearrangement joins TRBV29-1 to TRBJ1-1, with a possible D match to TRBD1 (5 bases). The CDR3 is 13 amino acids. Trimming stripped 5 bases from V and 1 base from J, with 11 bases between. Germline CDR1 and CDR2: SQVTM and ANQGSEA. CDR3 nucleotide sequence: TGCAGCGTTTTTCAGGGATCGAACACTGAAGCTTTCTTT. This sequence encodes CSVFQGSNTEAFF. The variable domain in full, with the rest retrieved from reference TRBV29-1 and TRBJ1-1, is SAVISQKPSRDICQRGTSLTIQCQVDSQVTMMFWYRQQPGQSLTLIATANQGSEATYESGFVIDKFPISRPNLTFSTLTVSNMSPEDSSIYLCSVFQGSNTEAFFGQGTRLTVV.

The chain uses TRBV5-6 and TRBJ2-5; 13 positions match TRBD2. J gave up 4 bases and V 0 bases, and 0 bases lay outside the gene matches. Germline lookup yields CDR1 SGHDT and CDR2 YYEEEE. This CDR3 is 15 amino acids long. The CDR3 nucleotides read TGTGCCAGCAGCTTGGGACTAGCGGGGGGAGAGACCCAGTACTTC. It codes for CASSLGLAGGETQYF.